This TCR beta chain was retrieved from a study of blood T cell repertoires in COVID-19. Looking at the study overall: Specimens from acute and convalescent COVID-19 originated in the United States, Italy and Spain. Sample material is recorded as cDNA or gDNA derived from T cells, B-cell-depleted T cells, or PBMCs.

Authors' analysis steps: Reference gene primer amplification in the assay estimated nucleated cell counts. Here immunoSEQ multiplex PCR was the method, and the copy in TCRdb shows in-frame clones only, minus some. V, J and clone size are taken as reported in that table, and D and trimming were inferred from the DNA itself. Found here are tens of thousands of clones, more than 75% of them singletons; the top ten hold roughly 4.8%. The length of the CDR3 is 16 residues. Germline V CDR1 and CDR2: SGHTA, FQGNSA. Trimming cost V 5 bases and J 2 bases; bases outside gene matches: 9. The TCR was taken from a human donor in a cohort sampled during active COVID-19. The material sequenced was peripheral blood. The chain couples TRBV7-2 to TRBJ2-7; 10 nucleotides match TRBD2. In DNA, the CDR3 is TGTGCCAGCAGCAGCTCTAGCGGGGGCCTAACCTACGAGCAGTACTTC. As protein: CASSSSSGGLTYEQYF. The complete variable domain, with remaining parts taken from reference TRBV7-2 and TRBJ2-7, reads GAGVSQSPSNKVTEKGKDVELRCDPISGHTALYWYRQSLGQGLEFLIYFQGNSAPDKSGLPSDRFSAERTGGSVSTLTIQRTQQEDSAVYLCASSSSSGGLTYEQYFGPGTRLTVT.